A single sample is the source of the 10 T cell receptor beta chains below, sequenced in a study of brain T cells in children with intractable seizures. Sequencing was performed with immunoSEQ multiplex PCR; in TCRdb, only in-frame clones are kept and a portion is missing. The data contain 70,000 to 85,000 clones, about 93% of them singletons. This specimen was peripheral blood, taken at surgery. The receptor set was obtained from a girl aged 2 to 10 with Rasmussen encephalitis and intractable seizures.

This chain links TRBV10-2 with TRBJ2-5; D remains unclear. V lost 2 bases and J lost 1, with 8 bases in between. The CDR3 runs 14 residues. The germline CDR1 and CDR2 sequences are WSHSY and SAAADI. CDR3 nucleotides: TGCGCCAGCAGTGAGCGACGGACCCAAGAGACCCAGTACTTC. Its translation is CASSERRTQETQYF.

The DNA for the CDR3 is TGTGCCAGCAGTTCCTCGGGGGGCCGACAGCCCCAGCATTTT. It specifies CASSSSGGRQPQHF. The chain carries TRBV6-5 and TRBJ1-5, with D perhaps matching TRBD1 (6 bases). CDR3 size: 14 residues. CDR1 is MNHEY, CDR2 SVGAGI, per germline. The ends were cut back, 4 bases at V and 7 bases at J, with 14 bases in the middle.

V and J are TRBV11-3 and TRBJ2-2, with TRBD2 matching over 12 bases. CDR3 length: 18 amino acids. The germline CDR1 and CDR2 sequences are SGHNT and YENEEA. V lost 0 bases and J lost 4; bases outside the gene matches: 6. The CDR3 loop reads CASSLDGLAGLVTGELFF. The CDR3 bases are TGTGCCAGCAGCTTAGACGGACTAGCGGGATTAGTCACCGGGGAGCTGTTTTTT.

The rearrangement uses TRBV28 and TRBJ1-2, with D hard to call. This CDR3 is 15 amino acids long. The ends were cut back, 1 base at V and 6 bases at J, with 15 bases in the middle. Germline values: CDR1 MDHEN, CDR2 SYDVKM. CDR3 DNA: TGTGCCAGCAGTTTATCCCCCACCGGAGGTAATGGCTACACCTTC. This gives the protein CASSLSPTGGNGYTF.

Only one count was recorded for this clone. The gene calls are TRBV7-9 and TRBJ1-4; 8 bases fit TRBD1. Germline V gene sequence: CDR1 SEHNR, CDR2 FQNEAQ (reference sequence). The V segment lost 0 bases and the J segment 0 bases; nucleotides outside the gene matches: 6. CDR3 length: 18 amino acids. The CDR3 here is CASSLAGTGTATNEKLFF. For the CDR3, the DNA is TGTGCCAGCAGCTTAGCAGGGACAGGTACTGCAACTAATGAAAAACTGTTTTTT.

The rearrangement links TRBV27 to TRBJ2-7; D may be TRBD1 (5 bases). CDR3 length: 15 amino acids. Between the trimmed V and J ends, which lost 6 bases and 3 bases, there was a span of 18 bases. Germline V gene lookup returns CDR1 MNHEY and CDR2 SMNVEV (reference sequence). CDR3 DNA: TGTGCCAGCAGAGGGGCTCACCGCTCTAGCTACGAGCAGTACTTC. Translation gives CASRGAHRSSYEQYF.

By its share, this clone is medium-sized (0.01 to 0.1%). This sample also contains other DNA sequences that code for the same CDR3. This chain links TRBV7-9 with TRBJ1-1, with a tentative D call TRBD1 (6 bases). Trimming took 6 bases from V and 3 from J, leaving 8 bases between them. Germline CDR1 is SEHNR and CDR2 is FQNEAQ (reference sequence). The CDR3 is made up of 12 amino acids. The CDR3 coding sequence is TGTGCCAGCAGAGACAGGTACACTGAAGCTTTCTTT. Translating it yields CASRDRYTEAFF.

This chain joins TRBV18 and TRBJ2-5; 9 bases map to TRBD1. From germline, CDR1 is KGHSH and CDR2 LQKENI. The CDR3 sequence is 14 residues long. J was trimmed by 7 bases and V by 3 bases; bases with no gene match: 6. The DNA of the CDR3 is TGTGCCAGCTCACCGGGACAGGGTCTTGGGACCCAGTACTTC. Its translation: CASSPGQGLGTQYF.

The V call is TRBV2, the J call TRBJ2-3; no clear D gene. There are 15 residues in the CDR3. V was cut by 3 bases and J by 1 base, with 11 bases left in between. Germline lookup yields CDR1 SNHLY and CDR2 FYNNEI. The DNA for the CDR3 is TGTGCCAGCAGTGATCTGGGAACGGGCACAGATACGCAGTATTTT. Protein: CASSDLGTGTDTQYF.

The J gene is TRBJ2-3, the V gene TRBV20-1; D call uncertain. The CDR3 totals 11 residues. Germline values: CDR1 DFQATT, CDR2 SNEGSKA (reference sequence). The V end was cut by 5 bases, the J end by 8 bases, with 11 bases between. The CDR3 DNA is TGCAGTGCTCGCACTTGGGGTACGCAGTATTTT. As protein: CSARTWGTQYF.